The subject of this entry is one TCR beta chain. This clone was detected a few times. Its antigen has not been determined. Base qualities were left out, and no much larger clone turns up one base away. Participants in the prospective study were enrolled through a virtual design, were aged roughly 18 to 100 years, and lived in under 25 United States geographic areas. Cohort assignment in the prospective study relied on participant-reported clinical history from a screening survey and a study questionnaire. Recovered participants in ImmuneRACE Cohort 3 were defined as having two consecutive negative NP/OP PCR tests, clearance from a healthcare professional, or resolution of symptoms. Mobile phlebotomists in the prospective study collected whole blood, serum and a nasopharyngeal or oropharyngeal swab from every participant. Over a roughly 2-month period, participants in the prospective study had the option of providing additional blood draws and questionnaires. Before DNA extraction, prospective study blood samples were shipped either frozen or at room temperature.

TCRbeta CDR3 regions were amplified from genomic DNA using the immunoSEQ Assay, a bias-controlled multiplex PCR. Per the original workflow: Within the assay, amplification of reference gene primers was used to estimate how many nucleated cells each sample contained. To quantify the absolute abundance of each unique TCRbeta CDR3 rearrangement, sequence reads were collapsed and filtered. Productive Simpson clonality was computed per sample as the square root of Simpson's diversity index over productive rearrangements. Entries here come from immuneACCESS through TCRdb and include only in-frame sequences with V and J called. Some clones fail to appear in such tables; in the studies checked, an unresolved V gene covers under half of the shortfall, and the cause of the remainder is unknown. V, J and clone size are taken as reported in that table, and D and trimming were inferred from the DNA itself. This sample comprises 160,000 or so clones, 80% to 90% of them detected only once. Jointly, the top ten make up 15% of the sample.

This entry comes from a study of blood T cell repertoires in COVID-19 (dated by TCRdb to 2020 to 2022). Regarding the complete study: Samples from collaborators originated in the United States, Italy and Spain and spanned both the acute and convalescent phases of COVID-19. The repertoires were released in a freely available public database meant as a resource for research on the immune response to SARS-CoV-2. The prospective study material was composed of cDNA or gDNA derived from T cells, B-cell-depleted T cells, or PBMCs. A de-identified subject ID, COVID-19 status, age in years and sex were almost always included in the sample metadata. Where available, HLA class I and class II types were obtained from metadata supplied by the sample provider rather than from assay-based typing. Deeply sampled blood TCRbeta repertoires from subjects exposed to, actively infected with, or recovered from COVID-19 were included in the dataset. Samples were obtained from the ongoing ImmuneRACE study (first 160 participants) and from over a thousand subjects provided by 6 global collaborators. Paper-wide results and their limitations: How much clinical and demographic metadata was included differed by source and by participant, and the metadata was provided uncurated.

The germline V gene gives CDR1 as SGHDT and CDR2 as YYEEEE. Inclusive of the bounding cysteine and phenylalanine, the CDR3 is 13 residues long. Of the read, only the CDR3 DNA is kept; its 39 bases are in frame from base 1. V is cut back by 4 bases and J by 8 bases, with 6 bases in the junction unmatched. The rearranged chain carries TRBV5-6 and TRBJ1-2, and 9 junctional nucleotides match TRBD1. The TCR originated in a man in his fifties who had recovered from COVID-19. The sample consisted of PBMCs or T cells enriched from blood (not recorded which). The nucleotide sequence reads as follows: TGTGCCAGCAGCGCCCCGGACAGGGGCGGCTACACCTTC. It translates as CASSAPDRGGYTF.